The 11 T cell receptor beta chains below all came from one sample that was sequenced in a study of cytomegalovirus exposure and HLA in healthy donors. The PCR used 60 Vbeta and 13 Jbeta primers. Sequenced by immunoSEQ multiplex PCR; TCRdb stores in-frame clones only, minus some. The sample contains around 140,000 clones, roughly 89% of which appear only once. Material for sequencing was PBMCs. All receptors come from a woman aged 25 to 39 in good health and CMV-seronegative.

This sequence joins TRBV19 and TRBJ1-5; 10 nucleotides line up with TRBD1. The CDR3 has 14 residues. The V segment lost 3 bases and the J segment 5 bases; nucleotides outside the gene matches: 1. Germline V CDR1 and CDR2: LNHDA, SQIVND (reference sequence). CDR3 in DNA: TGTGCCAGTAGTATGGGGACAGGGGATCAGCCCCAGCATTTT. This translates into CASSMGTGDQPQHF.

This clone has more than one count but fewer than ten. This chain connects TRBV2 to TRBJ1-1; tentatively, D is TRBD1 (5 bases). Per germline, CDR1 SNHLY and CDR2 FYNNEI. The CDR3 consists of 15 residues. V was trimmed by 6 bases and J by 5 bases, leaving 19 bases between them. CDR3 coding DNA: TGTGCCAGCAGACCCCGAGTCGGGGGAGGGACTGAAGCTTTCTTT. Translating gives CASRPRVGGGTEAFF.

This chain joins TRBV27 and TRBJ1-1, with D possibly matching TRBD1 (6 bases). Looked up from germline, CDR1 is MNHEY and CDR2 is SMNVEV (reference sequence). The CDR3 is 18 residues long. With 0 bases removed from V and 1 base from J, the gap between germline ends came to 18 bases. The CDR3 sequence: CASSLSITGFIGNTEAFF. The DNA of the CDR3 is TGTGCCAGCAGTTTATCCATCACAGGGTTTATAGGGAACACTGAAGCTTTCTTT.

This chain links TRBV29-1 with TRBJ1-1; TRBD1 might be the D (5 bases). V was clipped by 1 base and J by 3 bases, with 12 bases between them. Looked up from germline, CDR1 is SQVTM and CDR2 is ANQGSEA. The CDR3 has 14 residues. CDR3 residues: CSVEGHGQYTEAFF. The CDR3 nucleotides read TGCAGCGTTGAAGGCCACGGACAATACACTGAAGCTTTCTTT.

The chain combines TRBV30 with TRBJ1-2; 7 positions match TRBD1. Germline trimming cut 2 bases from V and 8 bases from J; bases unmatched to any gene: 11. This CDR3 comprises 14 residues. CDR1 and CDR2 (germline): GTSNPN, SVGIG (reference sequence). The DNA of the CDR3 is TGTGCCTGGAGTCGTTCGGACAGGCCGGGGGGCTACACCTTC. Translating gives CAWSRSDRPGGYTF.

V gene TRBV28 combines with J gene TRBJ1-5, with 7 bases identical to TRBD1. The germline V gene has CDR1 MDHEN and CDR2 SYDVKM. Trimming at V came to 8 bases and at J to 2 bases, leaving 9 bases not matched to a gene. The CDR3 extends over 15 amino acids. CDR3 in amino acids: CASYEDRAGNQPQHF. The CDR3 region has the DNA TGTGCCAGCTACGAAGACAGGGCTGGCAATCAGCCCCAGCATTTT. The entire variable domain, with the rest obtained from reference TRBV28 and TRBJ1-5, is as follows: DVKVTQSSRYLVKRTGEKVFLECVQDMDHENMFWYRQDPGLGLRLIYFSYDVKMKEKGDIPEGYSVSREKKERFSLILESASTNQTSMYLCASYEDRAGNQPQHFGDGTRLSIL.

The chain links TRBV5-8 to TRBJ2-3, with 11 bases lining up with TRBD2. The CDR3 has 16 amino acids. J gave up 8 bases and V 4 bases, and 12 bases lay outside the gene matches. CDR1 and CDR2 from the germline V gene are SGHTS and YDEGEE. CDR3 sequence (DNA): TGTGCCAGCAGCCTCGGGACTAGCGGCATCCTGGGTACGCAGTATTTT. Its protein is CASSLGTSGILGTQYF.

The rearrangement links TRBV2 to TRBJ2-2; 9 bases map to TRBD1. CDR1 and CDR2 from the germline V gene are SNHLY and FYNNEI. V gave up 3 bases and J gave up 6 bases; unmatched junction bases: 2. CDR3 length: 14 residues. The CDR3 spells CASSDGTGSGELFF. The CDR3, as DNA: TGTGCCAGCAGTGACGGGACAGGGTCCGGGGAGCTGTTTTTT.

The rearrangement uses TRBV6-1 and TRBJ2-7; D is possibly TRBD1 (6 bases). Between the trimmed V and J ends, which lost 1 base and 4 bases, there was a span of 11 bases. This CDR3 has 14 residues. CDR1 is MNHNS and CDR2 is SASEGT in the germline V gene. The chain's CDR3 is CASSEGGRGYEQYF. The CDR3 DNA reads as TGTGCCAGCAGTGAAGGGGGCAGGGGATACGAGCAGTACTTC.

CDR3 sequence reads: CASRVAQKGRGTEAFF. CDR3 nucleotide sequence: TGCGCCAGCAGGGTAGCGCAAAAGGGCCGGGGGACTGAAGCTTTCTTT. This chain links TRBV10-1 with TRBJ1-1; D possibly corresponds to TRBD1 (5 bases). The V gene's germline CDR1 is WNHNN and CDR2 SYGVQD (reference sequence). V lost 6 bases and J 5 bases, leaving 22 bases between the germline ends. This CDR3 comprises 16 residues.

This rearrangement joins TRBV7-9 to TRBJ1-5; TRBD1 is a possible D gene (6 bases). This CDR3 spans 17 amino acids. Germline loops: CDR1 SEHNR, CDR2 FQNEAQ (reference sequence). The ends were cut back, 0 bases at V and 0 bases at J, with 12 bases in the middle. The CDR3 region has the DNA TGTGCCAGCAGCTTAGCGGGGGGGCCTTATAGCAATCAGCCCCAGCATTTT. This translates into CASSLAGGPYSNQPQHF.